This TCR beta chain derives from a study of cytomegalovirus exposure and HLA in healthy donors. Findings of the study overall: Upon later analysis, TCR association rates were observed to vary by HLA locus, being highest for DRB1 and lowest for HLA-C. Researchers left out some V segments, among them TRBV6-2 and TRBV6-3, as indistinguishable.

CDR1 and CDR2 (germline): MDHEN, SYDVKM. CDR3 size: 12 residues. A word on this clone: Its antigen remains unknown. At one of its ends the junction is not consistent with the germline gene, which may arise from a read error.

PCR primers comprised 60 Vbeta and 13 Jbeta primers. TCRdb keeps only in-frame clones here, not all; method: immunoSEQ multiplex PCR. This table holds some 120,000 clones, roughly 80% found once. The source of this sequence is a man younger than 35 in good health and CMV-seronegative. The chain couples TRBV28 to TRBJ1-2; D may be TRBD1 (5 bases). The material sequenced was PBMCs. CDR3 DNA: TGTGCCGGCTACGGGACTAACTACGGCTACACCTTC. Protein product: CAGYGTNYGYTF.